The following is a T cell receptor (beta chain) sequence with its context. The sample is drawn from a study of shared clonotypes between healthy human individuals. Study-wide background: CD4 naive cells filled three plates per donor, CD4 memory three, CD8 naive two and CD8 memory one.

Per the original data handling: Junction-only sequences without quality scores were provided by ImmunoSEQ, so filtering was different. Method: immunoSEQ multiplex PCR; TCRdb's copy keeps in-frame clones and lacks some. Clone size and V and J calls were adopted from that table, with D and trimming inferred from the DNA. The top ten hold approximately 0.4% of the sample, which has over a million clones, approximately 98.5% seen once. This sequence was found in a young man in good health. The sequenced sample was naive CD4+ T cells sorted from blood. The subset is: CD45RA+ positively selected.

DNA for the CDR3: TGTGCCAGCAGCGCAATCGTCAGGGGGAAAGAGACCCAGTACTTC. This sequence encodes CASSAIVRGKETQYF. The chain uses TRBV7-9 and TRBJ2-5; 7 nucleotides match TRBD1. The CDR3 has 15 residues. The V gene's germline CDR1 is SEHNR and CDR2 FQNEAQ (reference sequence). Trimming took 5 bases from V and 3 from J; bases not matched to a gene: 9.